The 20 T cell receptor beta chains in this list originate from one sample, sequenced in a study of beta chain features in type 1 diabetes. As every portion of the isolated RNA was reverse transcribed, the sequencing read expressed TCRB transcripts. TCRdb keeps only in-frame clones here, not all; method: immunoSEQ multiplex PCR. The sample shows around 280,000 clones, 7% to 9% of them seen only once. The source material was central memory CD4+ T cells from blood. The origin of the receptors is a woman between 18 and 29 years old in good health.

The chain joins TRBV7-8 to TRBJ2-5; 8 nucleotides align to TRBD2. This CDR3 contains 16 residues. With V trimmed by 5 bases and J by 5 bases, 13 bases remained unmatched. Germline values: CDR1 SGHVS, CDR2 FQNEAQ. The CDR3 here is CASSRTPPGGHETQYF. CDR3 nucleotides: TGTGCCAGCAGCCGAACTCCGCCGGGGGGGCACGAGACCCAGTACTTC.

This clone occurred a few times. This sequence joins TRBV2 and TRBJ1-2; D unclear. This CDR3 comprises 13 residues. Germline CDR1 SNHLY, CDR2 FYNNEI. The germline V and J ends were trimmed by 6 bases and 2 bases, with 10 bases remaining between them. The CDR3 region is CASSSVRNYGYTF. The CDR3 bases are TGTGCCAGCAGCTCCGTGCGGAACTATGGCTACACCTTC.

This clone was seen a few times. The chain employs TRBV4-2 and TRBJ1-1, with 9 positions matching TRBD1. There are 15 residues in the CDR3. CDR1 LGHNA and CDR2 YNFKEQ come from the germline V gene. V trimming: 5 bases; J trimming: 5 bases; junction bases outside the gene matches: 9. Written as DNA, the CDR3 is TGTGCCAGCAGCAGGAGCCGGGACAGGGCGACTGAAGCTTTCTTT. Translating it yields CASSRSRDRATEAFF.

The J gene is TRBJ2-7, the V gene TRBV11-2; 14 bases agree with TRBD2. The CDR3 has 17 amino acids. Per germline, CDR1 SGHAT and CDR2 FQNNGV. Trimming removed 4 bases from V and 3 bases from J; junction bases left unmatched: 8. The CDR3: CASSSTPGLAGGYEQYF. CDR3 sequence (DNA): TGTGCCAGCAGCTCAACCCCTGGACTAGCGGGAGGCTACGAGCAGTACTTC. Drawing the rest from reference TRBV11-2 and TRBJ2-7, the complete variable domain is EAGVAQSPRYKIIEKRQSVAFWCNPISGHATLYWYQQILGQGPKLLIQFQNNGVVDDSQLPKDRFSAERLKGVDSTLKIQPAKLEDSAVYLCASSSTPGLAGGYEQYFGPGTRLTVT.

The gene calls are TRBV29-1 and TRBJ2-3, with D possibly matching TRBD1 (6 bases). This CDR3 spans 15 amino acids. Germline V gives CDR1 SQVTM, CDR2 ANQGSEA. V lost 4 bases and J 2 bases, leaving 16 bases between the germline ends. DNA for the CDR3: TGCAGCGTTGTTGGTAGCCAGGGGATCACAGATACGCAGTATTTT. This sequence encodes CSVVGSQGITDTQYF.

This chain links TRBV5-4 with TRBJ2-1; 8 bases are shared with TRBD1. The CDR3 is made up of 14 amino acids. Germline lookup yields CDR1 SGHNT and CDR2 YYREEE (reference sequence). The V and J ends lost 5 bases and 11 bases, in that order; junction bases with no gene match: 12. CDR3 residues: CASSPTGAAAKQFF. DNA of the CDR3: TGTGCCAGCAGTCCGACAGGGGCCGCGGCGAAGCAGTTCTTC.

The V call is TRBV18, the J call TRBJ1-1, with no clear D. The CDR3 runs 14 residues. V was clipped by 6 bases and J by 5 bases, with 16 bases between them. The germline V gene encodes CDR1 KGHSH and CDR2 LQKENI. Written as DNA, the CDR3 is TGTGCCAGCTCCTCGATGGAGGGTAATACTGAAGCTTTCTTT. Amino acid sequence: CASSSMEGNTEAFF. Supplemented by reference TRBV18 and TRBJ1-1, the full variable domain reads NAGVMQNPRHLVRRRGQEARLRCSPMKGHSHVYWYRQLPEEGLKFMVYLQKENIIDESGMPKERFSAEFPKEGPSILRIQQVVRGDSAAYFCASSSMEGNTEAFFGQGTRLTVV.

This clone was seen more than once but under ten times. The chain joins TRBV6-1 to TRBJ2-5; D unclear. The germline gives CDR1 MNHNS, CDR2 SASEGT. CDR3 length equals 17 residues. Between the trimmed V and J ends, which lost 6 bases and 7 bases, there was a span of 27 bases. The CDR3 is CASSEHALGRAGGTQYF. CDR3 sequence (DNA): TGTGCCAGCAGCGAACATGCTTTAGGCAGAGCTGGTGGGACCCAGTACTTC.

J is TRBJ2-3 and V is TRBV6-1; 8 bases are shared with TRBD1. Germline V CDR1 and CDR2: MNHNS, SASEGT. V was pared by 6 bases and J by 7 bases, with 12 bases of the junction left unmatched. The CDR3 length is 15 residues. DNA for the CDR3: TGTGCCAGCAGCGCAGACAGGGGAGGCGGATATACGCAGTATTTT. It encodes CASSADRGGGYTQYF.

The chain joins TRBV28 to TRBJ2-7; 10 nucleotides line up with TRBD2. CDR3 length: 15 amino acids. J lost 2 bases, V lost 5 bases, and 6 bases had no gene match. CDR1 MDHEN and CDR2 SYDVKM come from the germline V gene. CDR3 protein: CASSSGGAGPYEQYV. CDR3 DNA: TGTGCCAGCAGTAGCGGGGGGGCCGGCCCCTACGAGCAGTACGTC.

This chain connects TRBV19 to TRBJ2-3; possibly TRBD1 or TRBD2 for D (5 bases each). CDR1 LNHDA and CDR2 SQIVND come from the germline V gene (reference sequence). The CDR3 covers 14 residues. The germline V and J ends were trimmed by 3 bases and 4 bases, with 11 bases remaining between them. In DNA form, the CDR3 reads TGTGCCAGTAGTATGCCGGGGCTCTCAGATACGCAGTATTTT. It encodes CASSMPGLSDTQYF. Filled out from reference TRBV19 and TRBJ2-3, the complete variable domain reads DGGITQSPKYLFRKEGQNVTLSCEQNLNHDAMYWYRQDPGQGLRLIYYSQIVNDFQKGDIAEGYSVSREKKESFPLTVTSAQKNPTAFYLCASSMPGLSDTQYFGPGTRLTVL.

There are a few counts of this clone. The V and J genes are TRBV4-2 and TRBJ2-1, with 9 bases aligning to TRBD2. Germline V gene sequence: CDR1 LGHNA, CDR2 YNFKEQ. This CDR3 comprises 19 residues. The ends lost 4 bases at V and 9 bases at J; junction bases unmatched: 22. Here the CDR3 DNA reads TGTGCCAGCAGCCCAATGACTAGCGGAGAGGTAATGATGTTTTGTGAGCAGTTCTTC. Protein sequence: CASSPMTSGEVMMFCEQFF.

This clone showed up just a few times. DNA for the CDR3: TGTGCTACCGGGGAGTTCTCCTACGAGCAGTACTTC. Amino acids: CATGEFSYEQYF. The chain joins TRBV30 to TRBJ2-7; a weak D match, TRBD2 (5 bases). This CDR3 contains 12 residues. The germline V gene has CDR1 GTSNPN and CDR2 SVGIG (reference sequence).

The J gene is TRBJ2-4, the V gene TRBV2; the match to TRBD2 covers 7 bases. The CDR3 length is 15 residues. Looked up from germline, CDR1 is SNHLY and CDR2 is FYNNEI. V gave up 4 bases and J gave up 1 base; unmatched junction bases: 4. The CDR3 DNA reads TGTGCCAGCAGTGGACGGGGGGTGGCCAAAAACATTCAGTACTTC. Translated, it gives CASSGRGVAKNIQYF.

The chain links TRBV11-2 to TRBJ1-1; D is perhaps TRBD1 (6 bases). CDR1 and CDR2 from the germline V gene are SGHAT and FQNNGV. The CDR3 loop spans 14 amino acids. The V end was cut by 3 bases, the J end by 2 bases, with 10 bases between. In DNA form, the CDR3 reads TGTGCCAGCAGCTTGGGGGGGCCTAACACTGAAGCTTTCTTT. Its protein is CASSLGGPNTEAFF. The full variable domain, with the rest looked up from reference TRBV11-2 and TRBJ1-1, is EAGVAQSPRYKIIEKRQSVAFWCNPISGHATLYWYQQILGQGPKLLIQFQNNGVVDDSQLPKDRFSAERLKGVDSTLKIQPAKLEDSAVYLCASSLGGPNTEAFFGQGTRLTVV.

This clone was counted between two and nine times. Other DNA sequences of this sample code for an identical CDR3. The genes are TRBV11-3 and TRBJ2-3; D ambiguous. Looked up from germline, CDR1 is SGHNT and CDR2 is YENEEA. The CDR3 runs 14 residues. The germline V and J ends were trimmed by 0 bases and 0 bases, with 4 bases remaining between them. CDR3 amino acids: CASSLDGSTDTQYF. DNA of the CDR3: TGTGCCAGCAGCTTAGATGGCAGCACAGATACGCAGTATTTT. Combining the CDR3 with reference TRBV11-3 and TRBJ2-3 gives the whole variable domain EAGVVQSPRYKIIEKKQPVAFWCNPISGHNTLYWYLQNLGQGPELLIRYENEEAVDDSQLPKDRFSAERLKGVDSTLKIQPAELGDSAVYLCASSLDGSTDTQYFGPGTRLTVL.

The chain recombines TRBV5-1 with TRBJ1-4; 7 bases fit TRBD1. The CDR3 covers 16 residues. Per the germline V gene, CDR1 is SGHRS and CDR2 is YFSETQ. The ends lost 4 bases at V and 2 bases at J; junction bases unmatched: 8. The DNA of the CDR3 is TGCGCCAGCAGCCTAGGGGGCTTCACTACTAATGAAAAACTGTTTTTT. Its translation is CASSLGGFTTNEKLFF.

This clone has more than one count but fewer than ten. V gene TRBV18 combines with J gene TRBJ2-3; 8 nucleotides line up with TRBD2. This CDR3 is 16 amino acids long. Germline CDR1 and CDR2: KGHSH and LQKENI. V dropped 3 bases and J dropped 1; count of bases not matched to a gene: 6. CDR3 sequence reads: CASSPQKTSGTDTQYF. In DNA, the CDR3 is TGTGCCAGCTCACCTCAAAAGACTAGCGGCACAGATACGCAGTATTTT.

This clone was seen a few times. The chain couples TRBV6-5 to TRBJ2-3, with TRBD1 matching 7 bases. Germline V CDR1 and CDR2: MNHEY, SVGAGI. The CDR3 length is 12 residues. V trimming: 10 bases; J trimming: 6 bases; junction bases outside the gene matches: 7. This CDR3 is CATTTGSDTQYF. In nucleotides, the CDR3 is TGTGCCACGACGACAGGGTCCGATACGCAGTATTTT.

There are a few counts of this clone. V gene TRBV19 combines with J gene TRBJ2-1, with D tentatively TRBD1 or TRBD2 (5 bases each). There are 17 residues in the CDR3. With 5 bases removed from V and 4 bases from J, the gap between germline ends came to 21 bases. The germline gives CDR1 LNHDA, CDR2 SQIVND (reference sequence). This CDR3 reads CASSSNIPGRGYNEQFF. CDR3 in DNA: TGTGCCAGTAGTTCAAATATCCCGGGACGAGGATACAATGAGCAGTTCTTC.